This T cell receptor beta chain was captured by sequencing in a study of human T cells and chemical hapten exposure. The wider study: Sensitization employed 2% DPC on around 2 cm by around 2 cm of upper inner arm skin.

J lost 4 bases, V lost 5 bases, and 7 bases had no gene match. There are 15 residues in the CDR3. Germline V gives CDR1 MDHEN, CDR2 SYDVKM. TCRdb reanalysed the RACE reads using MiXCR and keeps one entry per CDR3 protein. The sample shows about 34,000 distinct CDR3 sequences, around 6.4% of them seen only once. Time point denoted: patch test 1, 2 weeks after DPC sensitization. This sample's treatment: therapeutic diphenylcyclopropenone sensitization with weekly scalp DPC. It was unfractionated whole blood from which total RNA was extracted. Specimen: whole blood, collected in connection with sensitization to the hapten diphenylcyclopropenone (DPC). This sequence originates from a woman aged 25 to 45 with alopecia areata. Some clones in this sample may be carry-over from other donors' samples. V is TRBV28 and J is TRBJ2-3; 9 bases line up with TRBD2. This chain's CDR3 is CASSLDGTSSDTQYF. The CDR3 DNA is TGTGCCAGCAGTCTTGATGGGACTAGCTCAGATACGCAGTATTTT.